This T cell receptor (beta chain) is from a study of T cell responses to AZD1222 COVID-19 vaccine. Notes on the study in general: Nearly half of unique spike-specific TCRs reportedly avoided B.1.351 and B.1.1.7 mutated regions. It should be noted that donors were predominantly white British and more often female, and clonal diversity was possibly underestimated.

The V gene's germline CDR1 is SGHTA and CDR2 FQGTGA. The CDR3 extends over 15 amino acids. J gave up 6 bases and V 5 bases, and 12 bases lay outside the gene matches. The analysis combined second doses at about 4 or about 12 weeks. The data were produced by immunoSEQ multiplex PCR, yet TCRdb's version contains in-frame clones alone and is incomplete. The sample lists 110,000 to 150,000 clones, approximately 90% occurring once. Details on this clone: Antigen specificity is unknown.

The clonotype comes from an adult who received the AZD1222 COVID-19 vaccine. V gene TRBV7-3 combines with J gene TRBJ2-7; 8 bases fit TRBD2. The material was peripheral blood, obtained 28 days after the second AZD1222 dose. CDR3 sequence: CASSLTGTSVIEQYF. Written as DNA, the CDR3 is TGTGCCAGCAGCCTCACCGGGACTAGTGTTATCGAGCAGTACTTC.